The T cell receptor beta chain under discussion was sequenced for a study of T-cell memory formation after mild COVID-19. This clonotype was counted between two and nine times. Antigen: not known. Trimming took 4 bases from V and 6 from J, leaving 12 bases between them. There are 14 residues in the CDR3. The V gene's germline CDR1 is SEHNR and CDR2 FQNEAQ (reference sequence). Study-wide points: Some clones that responded were present in memory (sampled pre-infection), which suggests cross-reactive memory joined.

A single record per CDR3 protein comes from TCRdb applying MiXCR to the 5' RACE reads. The table has about 610,000 distinct CDR3 sequences, approximately 15% seen once. V is TRBV7-9 and J is TRBJ1-4; D ambiguous. The TCR comes from an adult woman who had mild COVID-19 (a few samples of this study predate the infection). Cell type and time point are not known. Sequences were obtained from PBMCs or a T cell subset sorted from them (not recorded which). This CDR3 is CASSSTDGDEKLFF. CDR3 nucleotides: TGTGCCAGCAGCTCCACGGACGGAGATGAAAAACTGTTTTTT.